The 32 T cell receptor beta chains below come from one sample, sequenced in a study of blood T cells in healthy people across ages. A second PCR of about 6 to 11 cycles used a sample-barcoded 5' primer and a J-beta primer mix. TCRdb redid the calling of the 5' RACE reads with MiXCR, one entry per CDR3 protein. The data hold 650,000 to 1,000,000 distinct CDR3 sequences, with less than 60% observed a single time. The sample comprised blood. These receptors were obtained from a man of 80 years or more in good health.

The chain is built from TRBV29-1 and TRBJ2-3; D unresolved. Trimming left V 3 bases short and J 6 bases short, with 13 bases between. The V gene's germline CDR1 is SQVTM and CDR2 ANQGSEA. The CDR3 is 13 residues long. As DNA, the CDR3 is TGCAGCGTTGATCCCGGCAGCCGGGATACGCAGTATTTT. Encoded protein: CSVDPGSRDTQYF.

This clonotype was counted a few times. As DNA, the CDR3 is TGTGCCAGCAGTTCTCTCCAAGAGACCCAGTACTTC. Protein product: CASSSLQETQYF. This sequence joins TRBV2 and TRBJ2-5; no definite D call. The CDR3 sequence is 12 residues long. CDR1 is SNHLY, CDR2 FYNNEI, per germline. Trimming left V 5 bases short and J 1 base short, with 5 bases between.

The CDR3 region is CASSPTPGTREYF. DNA for the CDR3: TGTGCCAGCAGCCCAACCCCCGGGACTAGGGAGTACTTC. The chain employs TRBV12-3 or TRBV12-4 and TRBJ2-7; 8 bases align to TRBD2. V was pared by 6 bases and J by 11 bases, with 12 bases of the junction left unmatched. The CDR3 covers 13 residues.

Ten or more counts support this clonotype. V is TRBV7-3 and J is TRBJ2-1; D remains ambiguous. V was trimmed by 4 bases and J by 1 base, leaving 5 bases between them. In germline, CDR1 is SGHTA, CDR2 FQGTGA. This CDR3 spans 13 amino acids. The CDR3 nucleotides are TGTGCCAGCAGCTCAGCGTCCTACAATGAGCAGTTCTTC. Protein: CASSSASYNEQFF.

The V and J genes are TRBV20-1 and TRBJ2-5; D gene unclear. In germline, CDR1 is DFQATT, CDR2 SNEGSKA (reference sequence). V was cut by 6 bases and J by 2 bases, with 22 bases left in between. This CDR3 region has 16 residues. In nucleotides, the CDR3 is TGCAGTGCCTCTTTCACCGGAAAACCATTACAAGAGACCCAGTACTTC. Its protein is CSASFTGKPLQETQYF.

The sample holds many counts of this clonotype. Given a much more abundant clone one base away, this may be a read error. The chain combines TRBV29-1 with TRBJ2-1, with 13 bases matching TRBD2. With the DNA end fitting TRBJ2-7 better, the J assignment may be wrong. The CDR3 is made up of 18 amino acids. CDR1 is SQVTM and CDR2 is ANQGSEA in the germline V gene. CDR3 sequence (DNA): TGCAGCGTTGAAGGTGAGACTAGCGGGAGGTTGTCCTACAATGAGCAGTACTTC. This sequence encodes CSVEGETSGRLSYNEQYF.

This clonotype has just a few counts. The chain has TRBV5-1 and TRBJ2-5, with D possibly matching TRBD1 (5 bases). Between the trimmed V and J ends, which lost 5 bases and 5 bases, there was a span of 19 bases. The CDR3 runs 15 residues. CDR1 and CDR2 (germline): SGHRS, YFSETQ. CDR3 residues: CASRSDKLMVETQYF. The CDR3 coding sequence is TGCGCCAGCAGGTCGGACAAATTGATGGTGGAGACCCAGTACTTC.

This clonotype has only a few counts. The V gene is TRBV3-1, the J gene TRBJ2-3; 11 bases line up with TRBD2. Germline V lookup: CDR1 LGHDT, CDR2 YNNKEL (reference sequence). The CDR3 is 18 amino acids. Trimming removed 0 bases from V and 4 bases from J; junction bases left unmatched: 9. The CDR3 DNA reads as TGTGCCAGCAGCCAAGATTTGATAGCGGGAGGGTTGGCAGATACGCAGTATTTT. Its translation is CASSQDLIAGGLADTQYF.

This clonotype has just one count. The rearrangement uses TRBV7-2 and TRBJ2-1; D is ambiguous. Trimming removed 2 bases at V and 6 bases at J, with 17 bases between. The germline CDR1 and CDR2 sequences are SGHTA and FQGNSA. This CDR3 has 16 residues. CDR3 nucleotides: TGTGCCAGCAGCTTATCACCGGGCCCATCGGTCAATGAGCAGTTCTTC. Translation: CASSLSPGPSVNEQFF.

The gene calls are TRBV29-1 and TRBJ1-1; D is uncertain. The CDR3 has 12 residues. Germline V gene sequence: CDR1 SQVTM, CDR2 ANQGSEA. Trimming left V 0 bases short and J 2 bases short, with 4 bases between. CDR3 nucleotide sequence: TGCAGCGTTGAAGAGGGTAACACTGAAGCTTTCTTT. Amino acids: CSVEEGNTEAFF.

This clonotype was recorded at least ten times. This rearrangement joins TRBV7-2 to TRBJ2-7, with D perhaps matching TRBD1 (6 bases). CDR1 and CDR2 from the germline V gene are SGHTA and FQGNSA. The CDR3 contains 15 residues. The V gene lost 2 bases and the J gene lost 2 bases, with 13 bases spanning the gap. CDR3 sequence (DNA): TGTGCCAGCAGCTTACAGTCTAGGACAGCCTACGAGCAGTACTTC. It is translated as CASSLQSRTAYEQYF.

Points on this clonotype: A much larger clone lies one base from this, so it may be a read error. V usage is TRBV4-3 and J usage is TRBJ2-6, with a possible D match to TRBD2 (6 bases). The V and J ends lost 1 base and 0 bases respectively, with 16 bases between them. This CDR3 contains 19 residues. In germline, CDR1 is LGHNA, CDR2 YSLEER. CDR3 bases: TGCGCCAGCAGCCAAGCCTGGGGGACTGTTCACTCTGGGGCCAACGTCCTGACTTTC. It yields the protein CASSQAWGTVHSGANVLTF.

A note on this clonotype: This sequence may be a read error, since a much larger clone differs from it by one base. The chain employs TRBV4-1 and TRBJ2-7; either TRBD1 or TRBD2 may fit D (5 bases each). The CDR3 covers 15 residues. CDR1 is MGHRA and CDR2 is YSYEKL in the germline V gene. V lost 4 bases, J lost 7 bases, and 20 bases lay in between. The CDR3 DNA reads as TGCGCCAGCAGCCGAGAGGGACCTGCGTGGGATGAGCAGTACTTC. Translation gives CASSREGPAWDEQYF.

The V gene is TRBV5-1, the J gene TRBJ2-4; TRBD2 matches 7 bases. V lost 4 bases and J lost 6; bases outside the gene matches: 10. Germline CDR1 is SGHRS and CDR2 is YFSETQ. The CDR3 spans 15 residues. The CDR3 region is CASSADAGEGNIQYF. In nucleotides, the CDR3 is TGCGCCAGCAGCGCCGATGCGGGAGAGGGAAACATTCAGTACTTC.

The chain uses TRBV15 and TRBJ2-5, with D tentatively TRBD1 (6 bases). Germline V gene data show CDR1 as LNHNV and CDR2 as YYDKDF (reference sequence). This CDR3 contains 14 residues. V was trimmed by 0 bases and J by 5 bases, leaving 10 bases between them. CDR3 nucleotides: TGTGCCACCAGCAGAGATACAGGGAAGGAGACCCAGTACTTC. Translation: CATSRDTGKETQYF. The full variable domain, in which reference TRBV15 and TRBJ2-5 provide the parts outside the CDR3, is DAMVIQNPRYQVTQFGKPVTLSCSQTLNHNVMYWYQQKSSQAPKLLFHYYDKDFNNEADTPDNFQSRRPNTSFCFLDIRSPGLGDTAMYLCATSRDTGKETQYFGPGTRLLVL.

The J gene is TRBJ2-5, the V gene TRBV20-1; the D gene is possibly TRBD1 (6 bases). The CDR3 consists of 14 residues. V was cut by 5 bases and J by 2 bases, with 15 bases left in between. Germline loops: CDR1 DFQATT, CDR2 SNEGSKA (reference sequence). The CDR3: CSALQGTIQETQYF. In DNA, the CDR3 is TGCAGTGCTTTACAGGGTACCATTCAAGAGACCCAGTACTTC.

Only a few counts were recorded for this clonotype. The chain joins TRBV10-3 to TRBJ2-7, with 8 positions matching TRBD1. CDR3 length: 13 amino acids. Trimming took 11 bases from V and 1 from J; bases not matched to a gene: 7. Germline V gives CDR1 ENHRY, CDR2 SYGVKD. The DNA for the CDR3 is TGTGCCGTCTCTGACAGGGGATCCTACGAGCAGTACTTC. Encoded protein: CAVSDRGSYEQYF.

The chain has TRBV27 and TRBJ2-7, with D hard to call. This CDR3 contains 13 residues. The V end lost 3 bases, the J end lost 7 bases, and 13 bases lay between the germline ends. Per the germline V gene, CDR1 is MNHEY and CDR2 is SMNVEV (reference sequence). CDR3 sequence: CASSFGLINEQYF. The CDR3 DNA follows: TGTGCCAGCAGTTTCGGGTTGATCAATGAGCAGTACTTC.

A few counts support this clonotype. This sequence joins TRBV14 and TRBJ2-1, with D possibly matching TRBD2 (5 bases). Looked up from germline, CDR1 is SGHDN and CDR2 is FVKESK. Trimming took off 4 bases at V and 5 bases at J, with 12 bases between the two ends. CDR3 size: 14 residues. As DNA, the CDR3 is TGTGCCAGCAGCCCCCTGTGGGGAGACAATGAGCAGTTCTTC. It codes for CASSPLWGDNEQFF.

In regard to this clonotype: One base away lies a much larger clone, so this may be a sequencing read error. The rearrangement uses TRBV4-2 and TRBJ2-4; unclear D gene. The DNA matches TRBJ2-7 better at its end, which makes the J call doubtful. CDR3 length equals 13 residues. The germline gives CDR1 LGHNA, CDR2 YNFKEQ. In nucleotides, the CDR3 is TGTGCCAGCAACCAAGAACCCGCCTACGAGCAGTACTTC. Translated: CASNQEPAYEQYF.

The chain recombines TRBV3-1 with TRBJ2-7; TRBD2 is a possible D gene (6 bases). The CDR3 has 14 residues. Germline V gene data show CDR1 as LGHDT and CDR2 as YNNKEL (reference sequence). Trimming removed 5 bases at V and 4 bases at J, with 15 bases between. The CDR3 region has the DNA TGTGCCAGCAGCAGCCCCGGGACTTTTTACGAGCAGTACTTC. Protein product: CASSSPGTFYEQYF.

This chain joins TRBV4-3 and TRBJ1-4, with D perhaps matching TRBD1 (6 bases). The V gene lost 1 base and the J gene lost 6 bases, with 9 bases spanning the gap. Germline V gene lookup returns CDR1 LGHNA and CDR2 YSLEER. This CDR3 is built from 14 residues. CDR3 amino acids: CASSQGTVDEKLFF. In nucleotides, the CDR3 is TGCGCCAGCAGCCAAGGGACAGTCGATGAAAAACTGTTTTTT.

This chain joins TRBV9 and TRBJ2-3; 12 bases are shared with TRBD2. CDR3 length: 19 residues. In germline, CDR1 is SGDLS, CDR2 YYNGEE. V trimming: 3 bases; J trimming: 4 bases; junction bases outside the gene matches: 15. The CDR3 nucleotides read TGTGCCAGCAGCGCGGGATTCATGACTAGCGGGAGACCTCCAGATACGCAGTATTTT. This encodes CASSAGFMTSGRPPDTQYF.

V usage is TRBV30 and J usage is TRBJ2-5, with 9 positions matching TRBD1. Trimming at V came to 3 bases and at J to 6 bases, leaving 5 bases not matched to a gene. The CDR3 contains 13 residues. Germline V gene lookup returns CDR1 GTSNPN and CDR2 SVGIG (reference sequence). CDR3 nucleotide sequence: TGTGCCTGGAGCTTGGGACAGGGACAGACCCAGTACTTC. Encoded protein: CAWSLGQGQTQYF. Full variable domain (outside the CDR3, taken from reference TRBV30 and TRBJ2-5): SQTIHQWPATLVQPVGSPLSLECTVEGTSNPNLYWYRQAAGRGLQLLFYSVGIGQISSEVPQNLSASRPQDRQFILSSKKLLLSDSGFYLCAWSLGQGQTQYFGPGTRLLVL.

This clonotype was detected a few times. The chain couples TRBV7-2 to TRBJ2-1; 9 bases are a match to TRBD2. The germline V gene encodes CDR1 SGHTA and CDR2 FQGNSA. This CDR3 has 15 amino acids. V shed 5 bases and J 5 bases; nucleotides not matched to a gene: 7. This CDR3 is CASSRGLAPNNEQFF. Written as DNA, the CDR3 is TGTGCCAGCAGCCGTGGACTAGCGCCAAACAATGAGCAGTTCTTC.

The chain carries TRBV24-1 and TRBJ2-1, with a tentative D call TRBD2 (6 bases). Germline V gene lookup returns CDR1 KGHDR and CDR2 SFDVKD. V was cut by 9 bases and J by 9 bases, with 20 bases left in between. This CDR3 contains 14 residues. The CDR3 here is CATAQGGSFGEQFF. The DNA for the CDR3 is TGTGCCACCGCTCAGGGAGGTAGCTTCGGTGAGCAGTTCTTC.

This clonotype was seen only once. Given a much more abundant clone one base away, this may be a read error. The CDR3 bases are TGTGCCAGCAGCCTGGCTAGCGGGTTTTACAATGAGCAGTTCTTC. This gives the protein CASSLASGFYNEQFF. V usage is TRBV14 and J usage is TRBJ2-1, with 8 positions matching TRBD2. Trimming cost V 4 bases and J 4 bases; bases outside gene matches: 6. Germline V gives CDR1 SGHDN, CDR2 FVKESK. The CDR3 spans 15 residues.

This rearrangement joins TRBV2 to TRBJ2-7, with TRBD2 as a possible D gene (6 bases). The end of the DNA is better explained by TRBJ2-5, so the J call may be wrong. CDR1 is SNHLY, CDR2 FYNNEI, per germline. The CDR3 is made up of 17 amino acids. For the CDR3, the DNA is TGTGCCAGCAGTGGATCAGTAGCCGGGACTGGAAAAGAGACCCAGTACTTC. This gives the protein CASSGSVAGTGKETQYF.

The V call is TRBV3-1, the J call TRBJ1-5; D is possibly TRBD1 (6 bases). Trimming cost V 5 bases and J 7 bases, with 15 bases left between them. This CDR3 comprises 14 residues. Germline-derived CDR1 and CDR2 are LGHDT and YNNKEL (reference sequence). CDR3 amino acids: CASSSGAGEQPQHF. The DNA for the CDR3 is TGTGCCAGCAGCTCCGGGGCAGGGGAGCAGCCCCAGCATTTT.

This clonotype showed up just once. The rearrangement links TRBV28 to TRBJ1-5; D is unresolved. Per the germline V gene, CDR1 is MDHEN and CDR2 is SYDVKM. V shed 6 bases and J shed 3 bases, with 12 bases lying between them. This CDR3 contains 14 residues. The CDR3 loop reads CASSRRAYNQPQHF. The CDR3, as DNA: TGTGCCAGCAGCAGAAGGGCCTACAATCAGCCCCAGCATTTT.

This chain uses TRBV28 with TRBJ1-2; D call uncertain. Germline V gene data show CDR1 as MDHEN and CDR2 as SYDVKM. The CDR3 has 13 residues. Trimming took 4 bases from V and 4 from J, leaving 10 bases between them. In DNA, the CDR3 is TGTGCCAGCAGTTCTTTCCCCGTCTATGGCTACACCTTC. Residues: CASSSFPVYGYTF.

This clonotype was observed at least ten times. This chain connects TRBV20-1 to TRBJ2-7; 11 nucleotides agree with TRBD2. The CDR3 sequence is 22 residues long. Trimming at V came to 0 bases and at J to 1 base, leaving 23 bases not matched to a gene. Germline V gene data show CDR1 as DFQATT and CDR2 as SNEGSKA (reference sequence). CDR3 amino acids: CSARDAGLAGLNGAPSSYEQYF. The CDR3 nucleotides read TGCAGTGCTAGAGATGCAGGACTAGCGGGCCTAAACGGGGCCCCAAGTTCCTACGAGCAGTACTTC.